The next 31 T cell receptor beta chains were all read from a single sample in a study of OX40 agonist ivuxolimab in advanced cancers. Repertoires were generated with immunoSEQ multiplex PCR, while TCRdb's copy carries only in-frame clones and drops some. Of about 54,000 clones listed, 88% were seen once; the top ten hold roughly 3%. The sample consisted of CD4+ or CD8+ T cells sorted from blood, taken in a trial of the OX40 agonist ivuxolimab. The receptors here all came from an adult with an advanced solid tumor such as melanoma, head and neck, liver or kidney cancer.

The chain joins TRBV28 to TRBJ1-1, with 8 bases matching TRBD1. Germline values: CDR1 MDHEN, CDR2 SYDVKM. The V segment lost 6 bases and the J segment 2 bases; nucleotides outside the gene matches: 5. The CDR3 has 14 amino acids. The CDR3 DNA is TGTGCCAGCAGCCGGACAGGGACCAACACTGAAGCTTTCTTT. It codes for CASSRTGTNTEAFF.

CDR3 sequence: CASSPIAGVSTDTQYF. The CDR3 DNA reads as TGTGCCAGTAGTCCAATAGCGGGAGTGTCCACAGATACGCAGTATTTT. The chain is built from TRBV19 and TRBJ2-3, with 9 bases aligning to TRBD2. The germline V gene has CDR1 LNHDA and CDR2 SQIVND (reference sequence). V lost 5 bases to trimming and J lost 2 bases; unmatched junction nucleotides: 8. The CDR3 length is 16 residues. The whole variable domain, filled in from reference TRBV19 and TRBJ2-3, reads DGGITQSPKYLFRKEGQNVTLSCEQNLNHDAMYWYRQDPGQGLRLIYYSQIVNDFQKGDIAEGYSVSREKKESFPLTVTSAQKNPTAFYLCASSPIAGVSTDTQYFGPGTRLTVL.

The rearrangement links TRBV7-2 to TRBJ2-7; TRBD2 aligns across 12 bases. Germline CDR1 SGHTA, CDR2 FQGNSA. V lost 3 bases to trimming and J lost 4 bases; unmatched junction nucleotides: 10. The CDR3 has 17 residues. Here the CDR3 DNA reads TGTGCCAGCAGCTTGTTTGGGCTAGCGGGGGGGGATTACGAGCAGTACTTC. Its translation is CASSLFGLAGGDYEQYF. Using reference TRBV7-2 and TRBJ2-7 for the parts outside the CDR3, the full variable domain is GAGVSQSPSNKVTEKGKDVELRCDPISGHTALYWYRQSLGQGLEFLIYFQGNSAPDKSGLPSDRFSAERTGGSVSTLTIQRTQQEDSAVYLCASSLFGLAGGDYEQYFGPGTRLTVT.

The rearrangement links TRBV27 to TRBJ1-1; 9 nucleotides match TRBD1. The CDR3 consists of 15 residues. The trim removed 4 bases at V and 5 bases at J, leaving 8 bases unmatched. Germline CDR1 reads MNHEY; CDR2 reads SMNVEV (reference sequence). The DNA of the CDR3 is TGTGCCAGCAGTTGGGACAGGGCCGGTGGTACTGAAGCTTTCTTT. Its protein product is CASSWDRAGGTEAFF.

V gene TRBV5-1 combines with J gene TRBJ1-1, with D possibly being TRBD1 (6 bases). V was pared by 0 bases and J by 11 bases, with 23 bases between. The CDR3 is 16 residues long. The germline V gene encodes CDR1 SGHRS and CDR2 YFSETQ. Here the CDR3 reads CASSLGEANAGDRAFF. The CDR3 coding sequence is TGCGCCAGCAGCTTGGGTGAGGCGAACGCAGGGGATCGGGCTTTCTTT.

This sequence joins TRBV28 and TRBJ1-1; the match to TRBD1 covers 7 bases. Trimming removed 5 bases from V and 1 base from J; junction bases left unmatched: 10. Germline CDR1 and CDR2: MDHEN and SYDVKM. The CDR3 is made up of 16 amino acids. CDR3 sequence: CASSTAGQSRNTEAFF. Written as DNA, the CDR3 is TGTGCCAGCAGTACCGCGGGACAGTCCAGGAACACTGAAGCTTTCTTT.

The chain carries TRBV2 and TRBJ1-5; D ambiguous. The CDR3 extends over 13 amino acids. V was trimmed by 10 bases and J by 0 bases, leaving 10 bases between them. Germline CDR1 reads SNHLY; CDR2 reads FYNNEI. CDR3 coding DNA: TGTGCCACCCAGGAGGATAGCAATCAGCCCCAGCATTTT. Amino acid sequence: CATQEDSNQPQHF.

CDR3 region: CASSSGSGTLLGTQYF. CDR3 DNA sequence: TGTGCCAGCAGCTCGGGTTCCGGGACTCTCCTCGGTACGCAGTATTTT. The V and J genes are TRBV7-3 and TRBJ2-3; perhaps TRBD2 as D (6 bases). The CDR3 is 16 amino acids. Germline CDR1 and CDR2: SGHTA and FQGTGA. With 4 bases removed from V and 8 bases from J, the gap between germline ends came to 22 bases. The whole variable domain, filled in from reference TRBV7-3 and TRBJ2-3, reads GAGVSQTPSNKVTEKGKYVELRCDPISGHTALYWYRQSLGQGPEFLIYFQGTGAADDSGLPNDRFFAVRPEGSVSTLKIQRTERGDSAVYLCASSSGSGTLLGTQYFGPGTRLTVL.

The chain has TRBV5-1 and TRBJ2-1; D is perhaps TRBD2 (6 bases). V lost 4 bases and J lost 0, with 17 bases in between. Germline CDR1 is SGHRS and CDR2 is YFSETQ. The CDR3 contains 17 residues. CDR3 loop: CASSPVAGRASYNEQFF. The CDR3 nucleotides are TGCGCCAGCAGCCCAGTTGCGGGGAGAGCCTCCTACAATGAGCAGTTCTTC.

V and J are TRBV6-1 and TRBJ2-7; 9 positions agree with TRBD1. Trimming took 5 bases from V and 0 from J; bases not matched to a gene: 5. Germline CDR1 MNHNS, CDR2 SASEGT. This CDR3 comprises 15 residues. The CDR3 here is CASSKTGGSSYEQYF. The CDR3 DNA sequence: TGTGCCAGCAGTAAGACAGGGGGTAGCTCCTACGAGCAGTACTTC.

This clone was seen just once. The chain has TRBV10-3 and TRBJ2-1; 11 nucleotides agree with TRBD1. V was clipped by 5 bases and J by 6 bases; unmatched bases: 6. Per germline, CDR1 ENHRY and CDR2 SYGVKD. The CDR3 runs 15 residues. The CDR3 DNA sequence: TGTGCCATCAGTCCGGGACAGGGGGTAAGCAATGAGCAGTTCTTC. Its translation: CAISPGQGVSNEQFF.

The DNA for the CDR3 is TGTGCCTGGAGCGGAGGGTTTTCTGGGGCCAACGTCCTGACTTTC. Translated, it gives CAWSGGFSGANVLTF. This chain connects TRBV30 to TRBJ2-6; a weak D match, TRBD2 (6 bases). The CDR3 is 15 residues long. In germline, CDR1 is GTSNPN, CDR2 SVGIG (reference sequence). The germline V and J ends were trimmed by 3 bases and 1 base, with 10 bases remaining between them.

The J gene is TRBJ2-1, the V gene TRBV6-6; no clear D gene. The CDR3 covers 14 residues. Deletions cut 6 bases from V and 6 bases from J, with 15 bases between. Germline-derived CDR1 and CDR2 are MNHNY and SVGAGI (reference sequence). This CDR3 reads CASREDGSGNEQFF. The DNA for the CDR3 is TGTGCCAGCAGGGAAGACGGCTCAGGCAATGAGCAGTTCTTC.

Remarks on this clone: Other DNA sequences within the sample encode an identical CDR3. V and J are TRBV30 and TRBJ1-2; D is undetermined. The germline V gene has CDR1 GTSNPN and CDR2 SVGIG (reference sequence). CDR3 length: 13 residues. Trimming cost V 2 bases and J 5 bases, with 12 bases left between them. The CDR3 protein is CAWSPDRGYGYTF. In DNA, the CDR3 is TGTGCCTGGAGTCCAGATCGAGGGTATGGCTACACCTTC.

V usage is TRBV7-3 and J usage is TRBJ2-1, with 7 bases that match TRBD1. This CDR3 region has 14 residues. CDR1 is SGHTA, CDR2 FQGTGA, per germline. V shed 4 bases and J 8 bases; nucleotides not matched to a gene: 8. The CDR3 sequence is CASSSGQGVYEQFF. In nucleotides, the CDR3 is TGTGCCAGCAGCTCAGGGCAGGGGGTCTATGAGCAGTTCTTC.

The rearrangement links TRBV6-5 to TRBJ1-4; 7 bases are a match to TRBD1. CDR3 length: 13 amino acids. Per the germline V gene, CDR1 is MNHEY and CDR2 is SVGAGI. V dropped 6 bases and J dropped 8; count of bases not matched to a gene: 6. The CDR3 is CASSRGGWEKLFF. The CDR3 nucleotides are TGTGCCAGCAGCAGGGGGGGTTGGGAAAAACTGTTTTTT.

The CDR3: CASSLTGGKYEQYF. The CDR3 DNA reads as TGCGCCAGCAGCTTAACAGGGGGCAAGTACGAGCAGTACTTC. The J gene is TRBJ2-7, the V gene TRBV5-1; the match to TRBD1 covers 9 bases. The germline CDR1 and CDR2 sequences are SGHRS and YFSETQ. With 2 bases clipped from V and 4 bases from J, the junction kept 4 bases outside the gene matches. The length of the CDR3 is 14 residues.

CDR3 DNA sequence: TGCGCCAGCAGCCGGATAAGTAGCTCCTACAATGAGCAGTTCTTC. Its translation: CASSRISSSYNEQFF. V usage is TRBV5-1 and J usage is TRBJ2-1; no reliable D call. Trimming pared 4 bases from V and 0 bases from J, leaving 11 bases between. The germline gives CDR1 SGHRS, CDR2 YFSETQ. This CDR3 spans 15 amino acids.

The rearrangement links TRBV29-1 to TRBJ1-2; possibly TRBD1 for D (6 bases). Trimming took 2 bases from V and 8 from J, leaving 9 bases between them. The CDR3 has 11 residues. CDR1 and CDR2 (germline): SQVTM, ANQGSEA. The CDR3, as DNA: TGCAGCGTTGAACAGGGGCGAGGCTACACCTTC. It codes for CSVEQGRGYTF.

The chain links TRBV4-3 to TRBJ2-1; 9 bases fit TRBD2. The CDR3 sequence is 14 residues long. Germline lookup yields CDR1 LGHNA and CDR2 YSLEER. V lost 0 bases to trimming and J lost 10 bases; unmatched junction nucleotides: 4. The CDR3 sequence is CASSQETSGREQFF. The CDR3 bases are TGCGCCAGCAGCCAAGAGACTAGCGGTCGAGAGCAGTTCTTC.

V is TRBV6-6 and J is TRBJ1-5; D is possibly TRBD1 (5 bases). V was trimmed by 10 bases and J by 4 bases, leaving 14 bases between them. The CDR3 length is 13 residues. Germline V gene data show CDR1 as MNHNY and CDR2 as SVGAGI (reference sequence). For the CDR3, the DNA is TGTGCCACGGGACTTGAAGCAAATCAGCCCCAGCATTTT. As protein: CATGLEANQPQHF.

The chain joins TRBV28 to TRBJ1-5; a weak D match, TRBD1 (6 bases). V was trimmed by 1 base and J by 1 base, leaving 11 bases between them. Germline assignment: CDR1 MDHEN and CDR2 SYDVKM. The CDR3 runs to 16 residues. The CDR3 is CASSLLRGLSNQPQHF. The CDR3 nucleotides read TGTGCCAGCAGTTTATTAAGGGGGTTGAGCAATCAGCCCCAGCATTTT.

The CDR3 DNA reads as TGTGCCAGCAGCTTCGGGGGACAGTCCTACGAGCAGTACTTC. The encoded protein is CASSFGGQSYEQYF. The chain uses TRBV5-4 and TRBJ2-7, with a weak D call TRBD1 (7 bases). V was shortened by 2 bases and J by 1 base, with 10 bases between the two germline ends. Per the germline V gene, CDR1 is SGHNT and CDR2 is YYREEE (reference sequence). This CDR3 is 14 amino acids long.

The CDR3 DNA sequence: TGTGCCAGCAGTACGGGATCCTCGGGAGAGACCCAGTACTTC. This gives the protein CASSTGSSGETQYF. The genes are TRBV6-1 and TRBJ2-5; TRBD2 is a possible D gene (5 bases). Trimming cost V 5 bases and J 4 bases, with 14 bases left between them. The CDR3 is 14 amino acids. CDR1 is MNHNS, CDR2 SASEGT, per germline.

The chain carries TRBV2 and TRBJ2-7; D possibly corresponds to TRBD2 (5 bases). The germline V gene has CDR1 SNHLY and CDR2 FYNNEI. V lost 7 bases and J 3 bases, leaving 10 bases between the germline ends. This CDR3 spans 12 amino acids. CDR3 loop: CASIERNYEQYF. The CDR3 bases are TGTGCCAGCATCGAGCGGAACTACGAGCAGTACTTC. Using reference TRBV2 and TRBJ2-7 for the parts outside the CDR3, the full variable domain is EPEVTQTPSHQVTQMGQEVILRCVPISNHLYFYWYRQILGQKVEFLVSFYNNEISEKSEIFDDQFSVERPDGSNFTLKIRSTKLEDSAMYFCASIERNYEQYFGPGTRLTVT.

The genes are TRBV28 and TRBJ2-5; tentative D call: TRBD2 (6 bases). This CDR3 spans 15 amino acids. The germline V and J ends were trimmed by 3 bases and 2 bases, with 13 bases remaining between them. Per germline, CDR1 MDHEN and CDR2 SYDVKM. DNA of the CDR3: TGTGCCAGCAGTTTTAGAGCGCGGGATCAAGAGACCCAGTACTTC. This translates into CASSFRARDQETQYF.

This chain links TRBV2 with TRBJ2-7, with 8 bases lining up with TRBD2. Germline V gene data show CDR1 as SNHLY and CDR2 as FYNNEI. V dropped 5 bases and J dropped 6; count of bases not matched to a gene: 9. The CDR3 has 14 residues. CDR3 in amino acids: CASSPGLVAPEQYF. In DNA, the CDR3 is TGTGCCAGCAGTCCGGGACTAGTAGCGCCCGAGCAGTACTTC.

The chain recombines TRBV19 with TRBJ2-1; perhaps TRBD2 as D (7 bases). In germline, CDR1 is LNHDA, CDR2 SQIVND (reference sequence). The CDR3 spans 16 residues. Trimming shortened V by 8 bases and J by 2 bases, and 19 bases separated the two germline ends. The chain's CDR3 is CASGLGGANAYNEQFF. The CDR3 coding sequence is TGTGCCAGTGGACTGGGGGGGGCCAATGCCTACAATGAGCAGTTCTTC.

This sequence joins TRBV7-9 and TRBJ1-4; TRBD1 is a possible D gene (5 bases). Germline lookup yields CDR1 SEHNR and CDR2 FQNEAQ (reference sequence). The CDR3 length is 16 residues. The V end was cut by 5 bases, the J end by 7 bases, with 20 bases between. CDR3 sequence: CASSHSNDGGGEKLFF. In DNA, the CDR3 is TGTGCCAGCAGCCATAGTAACGACGGGGGAGGTGAAAAACTGTTTTTT.

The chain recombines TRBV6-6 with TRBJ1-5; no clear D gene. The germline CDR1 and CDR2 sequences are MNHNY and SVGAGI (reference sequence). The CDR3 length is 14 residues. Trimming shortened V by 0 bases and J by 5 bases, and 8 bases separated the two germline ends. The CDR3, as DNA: TGTGCCAGCAGTTACTCCTTTGGGGATCAGCCCCAGCATTTT. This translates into CASSYSFGDQPQHF.

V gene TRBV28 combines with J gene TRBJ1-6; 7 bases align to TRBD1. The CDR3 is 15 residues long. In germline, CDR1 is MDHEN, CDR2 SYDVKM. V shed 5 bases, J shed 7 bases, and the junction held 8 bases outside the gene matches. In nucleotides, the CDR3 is TGTGCCAGCAGTCCCGCCGGGACAGCGAATTCACCCCTCCACTTT. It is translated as CASSPAGTANSPLHF.